The entry below describes one T cell receptor beta chain. Its antigen is currently unknown. The data belong to a study of shared clonotypes between healthy human individuals. Background on the study: Donor composition was a couple of women and three men, aged 18 to 49.

Findings of the study overall: Estimated clonotype richness was generally higher in naive than memory subsets.

CDR1 and CDR2 (germline): WSHSY, SAAADI. With 0 bases removed from V and 2 bases from J, the gap between germline ends came to 11 bases. The CDR3 length is 16 residues. Around 220 ng DNA, tens of thousands of T cell genomes, went into each sorted-subset replicate PCR. In the authors' methods: Quality scores were absent from the junction-only immunoSEQ sequences, so filtering differed. Libraries were prepared by immunoSEQ multiplex PCR; TCRdb keeps only in-frame clonotypes and omits some of them. The D gene and trimming were derived from the DNA, and the V and J assignments and clone size from that table. The repertoire includes 950,000 to 1,300,000 clones, about 75% of them detected once, and roughly 1.4% sits in the top ten.

The gene calls are TRBV10-2 and TRBJ1-3; D perhaps matches TRBD1 (6 bases). This clonotype was obtained from a man between 18 and 29 years old in good health. The sample was memory CD4+ T cells sorted from blood. Noted subset: CD45RA-negative fraction. DNA of the CDR3: TGCGCCAGCAGTGAGTCTTACAGGGTTGCTGGAAACACCATATATTTT. As protein: CASSESYRVAGNTIYF.